The 13 T cell receptor beta chains below were found in one sample sequenced in a study of cytomegalovirus exposure and HLA in healthy donors. The protocol was immunoSEQ multiplex PCR, while the TCRdb copy is restricted to in-frame clones and leaves out a portion. The sample shows around 120,000 clones, around 86% of them seen only once. Sequencing was performed on PBMCs. Receptors originate from a man younger than 35 in good health and CMV-seronegative.

The DNA of the CDR3 is TGTGCCAGCAGCTTGGACAGGTGGGGTGAAGCTTTCTTT. It yields the protein CASSLDRWGEAFF. This rearrangement joins TRBV7-2 to TRBJ1-1; TRBD1 aligns across 7 bases. Losses at the gene ends were 3 bases for V and 7 bases for J; bases not matched to a gene: 5. The CDR3 has 13 amino acids. Germline-derived CDR1 and CDR2 are SGHTA and FQGNSA. The variable domain in full, completed from reference TRBV7-2 and TRBJ1-1, reads GAGVSQSPSNKVTEKGKDVELRCDPISGHTALYWYRQSLGQGLEFLIYFQGNSAPDKSGLPSDRFSAERTGGSVSTLTIQRTQQEDSAVYLCASSLDRWGEAFFGQGTRLTVV.

The V gene is TRBV10-3, the J gene TRBJ1-2; 7 nucleotides agree with TRBD1. This CDR3 spans 13 amino acids. Germline V gives CDR1 ENHRY, CDR2 SYGVKD. The trim removed 6 bases at V and 2 bases at J, leaving 3 bases unmatched. CDR3 bases: TGTGCCATCAGACTACAGGGGAACTATGGCTACACCTTC. It specifies CAIRLQGNYGYTF.

The chain joins TRBV19 to TRBJ1-5; 8 nucleotides agree with TRBD1. This CDR3 region has 18 residues. CDR1 and CDR2 (germline): LNHDA, SQIVND (reference sequence). V was pared by 3 bases and J by 10 bases, with 20 bases of the junction left unmatched. The CDR3 DNA is TGTGCCAGTAGTATTTCCGCAGGGAGGCAATCAGGGGGCGTCCCCCAGCATTTT. This gives the protein CASSISAGRQSGGVPQHF.

The V and J genes are TRBV7-6 and TRBJ2-1; 8 nucleotides line up with TRBD2. With 5 bases clipped from V and 0 bases from J, the junction kept 12 bases outside the gene matches. CDR1 and CDR2 from the germline V gene are SGHVS and FNYEAQ. The length of the CDR3 is 18 residues. CDR3 DNA: TGTGCCAGCAGCCCGTCGTTGGCGGGAGGCAGCTCCTACAATGAGCAGTTCTTC. It yields the protein CASSPSLAGGSSYNEQFF.

This chain uses TRBV11-1 with TRBJ1-1, with a weak D call TRBD1 (5 bases). Trimming cost V 3 bases and J 0 bases, with 11 bases left between them. The CDR3 runs 15 residues. Germline CDR1 reads SGHAT; CDR2 reads FQDESV (reference sequence). The DNA of the CDR3 is TGTGCCAGCAGCTTTACGGACACCATGAACACTGAAGCTTTCTTT. This codes for CASSFTDTMNTEAFF.

J is TRBJ2-1 and V is TRBV6-1; D unclear. CDR1 and CDR2 from the germline V gene are MNHNS and SASEGT. CDR3 size: 16 residues. Trimming removed 2 bases at V and 4 bases at J, with 15 bases between. In DNA form, the CDR3 reads TGTGCCAGCAGTGAAAGCTCCCAGCCTAGATACAATGAGCAGTTCTTC. The encoded protein is CASSESSQPRYNEQFF.

V is TRBV5-8 and J is TRBJ2-5; 7 nucleotides align to TRBD1. With 3 bases clipped from V and 0 bases from J, the junction kept 8 bases outside the gene matches. The CDR3 totals 16 residues. The germline CDR1 and CDR2 sequences are SGHTS and YDEGEE. The CDR3 loop reads CASSWGWGTDQETQYF. The CDR3 DNA follows: TGTGCCAGCAGCTGGGGTTGGGGGACAGACCAAGAGACCCAGTACTTC.

The chain recombines TRBV19 with TRBJ2-1, with D tentatively TRBD2 (6 bases). Trimming shortened V by 3 bases and J by 4 bases, and 13 bases separated the two germline ends. Germline assignment: CDR1 LNHDA and CDR2 SQIVND (reference sequence). The CDR3 has 15 residues. The CDR3 DNA reads TGTGCCAGTAGTATCCGGGACTTCCCTTACAATGAGCAGTTCTTC. It yields the protein CASSIRDFPYNEQFF.

The rearrangement links TRBV2 to TRBJ1-2; tentative D call: TRBD1 (5 bases). V lost 7 bases, J lost 5 bases, and 20 bases lay in between. Germline V gene sequence: CDR1 SNHLY, CDR2 FYNNEI. The CDR3 spans 15 residues. CDR3 DNA: TGTGCCAGCATAACATACGGGGGGAGAGGGTATGGCTACACCTTC. The encoded protein is CASITYGGRGYGYTF.

The V gene is TRBV25-1, the J gene TRBJ2-3; 9 bases are a match to TRBD2. The CDR3 consists of 17 residues. With V trimmed by 5 bases and J by 2 bases, 11 bases remained unmatched. In germline, CDR1 is MGHDK, CDR2 SYGVNS. CDR3 in amino acids: CASSRPQRGAATDTQYF. CDR3 nucleotide sequence: TGTGCCAGCAGTCGACCCCAGCGGGGGGCGGCCACAGATACGCAGTATTTT. The full variable domain, completed using reference TRBV25-1 and TRBJ2-3, is EADIYQTPRYLVIGTGKKITLECSQTMGHDKMYWYQQDPGMELHLIHYSYGVNSTEKGDLSSESTVSRIRTEHFPLTLESARPSHTSQYLCASSRPQRGAATDTQYFGPGTRLTVL.

V gene TRBV27 combines with J gene TRBJ2-2; possibly TRBD2 for D (6 bases). CDR1 is MNHEY, CDR2 SMNVEV, per germline (reference sequence). V was shortened by 7 bases and J by 2 bases, with 14 bases between the two germline ends. The CDR3 is 15 amino acids. Here the CDR3 reads CASKVADFNTGELFF. The CDR3 DNA is TGTGCCAGCAAGGTAGCGGACTTTAACACCGGGGAGCTGTTTTTT.

The chain links TRBV6-5 to TRBJ2-2; D perhaps matches TRBD2 (6 bases). The CDR3 is made up of 15 amino acids. The V end lost 6 bases, the J end lost 2 bases, and 13 bases lay between the germline ends. Looked up from germline, CDR1 is MNHEY and CDR2 is SVGAGI. CDR3 loop: CASRPPGSNTGELFF. The CDR3 nucleotides are TGTGCCAGCAGACCGCCCGGGAGCAACACCGGGGAGCTGTTTTTT.

The chain carries TRBV25-1 and TRBJ2-7; D may be TRBD1 (5 bases). The CDR3 totals 13 residues. Germline CDR1 is MGHDK and CDR2 is SYGVNS. Trimming removed 4 bases from V and 6 bases from J, with 13 bases in between. CDR3: CASSATTVREQYF. The CDR3 DNA reads TGTGCCAGCAGTGCAACGACAGTGCGCGAGCAGTACTTC.